This TCR beta chain emerged from a study of cytomegalovirus exposure and HLA in healthy donors. As for the study in general: Of all 400 or so donors who were genotyped, around 82% belonged to the Caucasian-associated ancestry cluster. Study observations and caveats: A link between a missense DCLRE1C variant and TCR beta V- and J-gene trimming emerged from a later analysis. With high specificity and sensitivity, the classifier reportedly diagnosed cytomegalovirus status.

Use of 60 Vbeta and 13 Jbeta primers characterized the PCR. Measured with immunoSEQ multiplex PCR; TCRdb has only the in-frame clones, and not every one. The sample holds approximately 100,000 clones, 81% seen once. The V and J ends lost 6 bases and 9 bases, in that order; junction bases with no gene match: 13. Per germline, CDR1 MNHEY and CDR2 SVGAGI. The CDR3 consists of 14 residues. Comments on this clone: Its specificity is unknown.

Material: PBMCs. The V and J genes are TRBV6-5 and TRBJ2-7; TRBD1 aligns across 8 bases. The receptor's source is a woman aged 25 to 39 in good health and CMV-seronegative. CDR3 nucleotides: TGTGCCAGCAGATTACTCCCCTCGGACAGGGCGCAGTACTTC. Translating it yields CASRLLPSDRAQYF.